The rows below give T cell receptor beta chains drawn from one sample of a study of vaccination and CD4 T cells after COVID-19. TCRdb re-derived calls from the PCR reads in MiXCR, one entry per CDR3 protein. In the table there are approximately 21,000 distinct CDR3 sequences, 45% to 55% of which are singletons. These receptors' antigens are unknown. The material sequenced was CD4+ T cells from blood, cultured in vitro. Every receptor here comes from a human donor who had recovered from COVID-19. The CDR3 runs from the conserved cysteine through the conserved F or W. Fields, in order: J gene, clone size, D gene, V gene, CDR3 protein, CDR3 DNA. The D gene is left open where the match is weak. A row's size may be missing; if present it is once, few, many or a size class.

j_call: TRBJ1-2
clone_size: few
d_call: .
v_call: TRBV2
cdr3_aa: CASRDGSNYGYTF
cdr3_nt: TGTGCCAGCCGGGACGGCAGTAACTATGGCTACACCTTC

j_call: TRBJ1-5
clone_size: few
d_call: TRBD1
v_call: TRBV7-2
cdr3_aa: CASSRMTGPIQPQHF
cdr3_nt: TGTGCCAGCAGCCGGATGACAGGGCCCATCCAGCCCCAGCATTTT

j_call: TRBJ2-1
clone_size: .
d_call: .
v_call: TRBV21-1
cdr3_aa: CASSYPGTSGGSSYNEQFF
cdr3_nt: TGTGCCAGCAGCTACCCTGGGACTAGCGGGGGGAGCTCCTACAATGAGCAGTTCTTC

j_call: TRBJ2-2
clone_size: .
d_call: .
v_call: TRBV28
cdr3_aa: CASSLTRSGELFF
cdr3_nt: TGTGCCAGCAGCCTCACTAGGAGCGGGGAGCTGTTTTTT

j_call: TRBJ2-3
clone_size: .
d_call: .
v_call: TRBV4-1
cdr3_aa: CASSQVGLNTDTQYF
cdr3_nt: TGCGCCAGCAGCCAAGTGGGGCTGAACACAGATACGCAGTATTTT

j_call: TRBJ1-2
clone_size: .
d_call: .
v_call: TRBV25-1
cdr3_aa: CASSEPNSGVRGYTF
cdr3_nt: TGTGCCAGCAGTGAACCCAATTCAGGGGTCCGAGGCTACACCTTC

j_call: TRBJ2-3
clone_size: few
d_call: TRBD2
v_call: TRBV5-4
cdr3_aa: CASSPRVAGTPTDTQYF
cdr3_nt: TGTGCCAGCAGCCCTCGGGTAGCGGGGACCCCCACAGATACGCAGTATTTT

j_call: TRBJ2-1
clone_size: .
d_call: .
v_call: TRBV6-1
cdr3_aa: CASGEGDYNEQFF
cdr3_nt: TGTGCCAGCGGGGAAGGGGACTACAATGAGCAGTTCTTC

j_call: TRBJ2-5
clone_size: .
d_call: .
v_call: TRBV5-4
cdr3_aa: CASSLVGGHETQYF
cdr3_nt: TGTGCCAGCAGCTTGGTGGGGGGGCATGAGACCCAGTACTTC

j_call: TRBJ2-3
clone_size: .
d_call: .
v_call: TRBV2
cdr3_aa: CASSVVVDTQYF
cdr3_nt: TGTGCCAGCAGTGTCGTGGTGGATACGCAGTATTTT

j_call: TRBJ2-7
clone_size: .
d_call: TRBD2
v_call: TRBV7-2
cdr3_aa: CASSLEGTSGSYEQYF
cdr3_nt: TGTGCCAGCAGCTTAGAAGGGACTAGCGGCTCCTACGAGCAGTACTTC

j_call: TRBJ1-2
clone_size: .
d_call: TRBD1
v_call: TRBV11-2
cdr3_aa: CASSSLLRTGGYGYTF
cdr3_nt: TGTGCCAGCAGCTCATTACTCAGGACAGGGGGATATGGCTACACCTTC

j_call: TRBJ2-3
clone_size: .
d_call: .
v_call: TRBV20-1
cdr3_aa: CSASGEGTDTQYF
cdr3_nt: TGCAGTGCGTCGGGGGAGGGCACAGATACGCAGTATTTT

j_call: TRBJ1-4
clone_size: .
d_call: TRBD1
v_call: TRBV28
cdr3_aa: CASSSRTGAHEKLFF
cdr3_nt: TGTGCCAGCAGTTCTCGGACAGGGGCCCATGAAAAACTGTTTTTT

j_call: TRBJ1-2
clone_size: .
d_call: TRBD1
v_call: TRBV27
cdr3_aa: CASSALDRGRVGNYGYTF
cdr3_nt: TGTGCCAGCAGCGCTTTGGACAGGGGGCGAGTGGGTAACTATGGCTACACCTTC

j_call: TRBJ2-7
clone_size: .
d_call: .
v_call: TRBV28
cdr3_aa: CASRSSGSSYEQYF
cdr3_nt: TGTGCCAGCAGGAGCTCCGGGAGCTCCTACGAGCAGTACTTC

j_call: TRBJ1-3
clone_size: few
d_call: .
v_call: TRBV11-3
cdr3_aa: CASSAAGNTIYF
cdr3_nt: TGTGCCAGCAGCGCTGCTGGAAACACCATATATTTT

j_call: TRBJ2-5
clone_size: .
d_call: .
v_call: TRBV6-5
cdr3_aa: CASSYSQSGETQYF
cdr3_nt: TGTGCCAGCAGTTACTCGCAAAGCGGAGAGACCCAGTACTTC

j_call: TRBJ2-3
clone_size: .
d_call: TRBD2
v_call: TRBV7-9
cdr3_aa: CASSLEAAGGLYTQYF
cdr3_nt: TGTGCCAGCAGCTTAGAAGCCGCGGGGGGGCTTTATACGCAGTATTTT

j_call: TRBJ1-1
clone_size: .
d_call: .
v_call: TRBV28
cdr3_aa: CASRLSAEAFF
cdr3_nt: TGTGCCAGCAGATTATCTGCTGAAGCTTTCTTT